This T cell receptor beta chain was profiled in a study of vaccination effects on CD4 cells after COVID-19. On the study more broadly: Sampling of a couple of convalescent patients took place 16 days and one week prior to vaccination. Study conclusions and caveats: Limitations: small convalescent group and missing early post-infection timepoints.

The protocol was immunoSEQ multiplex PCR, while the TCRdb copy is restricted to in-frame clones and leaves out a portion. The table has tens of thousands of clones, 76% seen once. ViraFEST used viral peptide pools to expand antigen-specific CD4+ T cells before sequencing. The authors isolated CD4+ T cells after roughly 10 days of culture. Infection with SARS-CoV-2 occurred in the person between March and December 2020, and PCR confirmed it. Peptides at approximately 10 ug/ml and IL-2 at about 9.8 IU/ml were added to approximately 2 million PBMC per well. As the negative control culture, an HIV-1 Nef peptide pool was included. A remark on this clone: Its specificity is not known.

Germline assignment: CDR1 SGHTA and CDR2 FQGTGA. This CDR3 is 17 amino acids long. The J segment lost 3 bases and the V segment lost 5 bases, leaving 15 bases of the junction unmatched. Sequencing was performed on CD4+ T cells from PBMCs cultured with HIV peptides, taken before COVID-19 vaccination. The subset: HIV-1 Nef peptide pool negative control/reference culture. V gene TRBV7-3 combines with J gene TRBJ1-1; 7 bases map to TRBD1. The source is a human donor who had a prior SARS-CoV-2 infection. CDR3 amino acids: CASSRIGDSSEYTEAFF. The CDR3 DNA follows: TGTGCCAGCAGCCGCATCGGGGACAGTTCAGAATACACTGAAGCTTTCTTT.